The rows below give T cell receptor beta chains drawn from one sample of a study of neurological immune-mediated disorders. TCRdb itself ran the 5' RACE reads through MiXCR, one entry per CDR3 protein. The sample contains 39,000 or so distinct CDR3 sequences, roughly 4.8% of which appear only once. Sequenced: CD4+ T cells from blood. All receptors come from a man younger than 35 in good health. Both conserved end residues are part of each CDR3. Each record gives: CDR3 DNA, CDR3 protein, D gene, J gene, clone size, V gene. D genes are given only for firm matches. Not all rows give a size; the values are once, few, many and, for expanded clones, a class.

cdr3_nt: TGTGCCAGCACGGCACTGTACCAAGAGACCCAGTACTTC
cdr3_aa: CASTALYQETQYF
d_call: -
j_call: TRBJ2-5
clone_size: many
v_call: TRBV6-6

cdr3_nt: TGTGCCAGCAGTTACGGTGGAACAAGAGGGGGTTTTAGCTCCTATAATTCACCCCTCCACTTT
cdr3_aa: CASSYGGTRGGFSSYNSPLHF
d_call: -
j_call: TRBJ1-6
clone_size: many
v_call: TRBV6-5

cdr3_nt: TGTGCCAGCAGATCCGACTCCCAACCCTATGGCTACACCTTC
cdr3_aa: CASRSDSQPYGYTF
d_call: -
j_call: TRBJ1-2
clone_size: many
v_call: TRBV6-2/TRBV6-3

cdr3_nt: TGTGCCAGTACCCCCAACCGGCAGTCAACCGGCTACACCTTC
cdr3_aa: CASTPNRQSTGYTF
d_call: -
j_call: TRBJ1-2
clone_size: many
v_call: TRBV19

cdr3_nt: TGCGCCAGCAGCCTCGGGACAGCAGAGGTCTATGGCTACACCTTC
cdr3_aa: CASSLGTAEVYGYTF
d_call: TRBD1
j_call: TRBJ1-2
clone_size: many
v_call: TRBV5-1

cdr3_nt: TGTGCCAGCAGCTTGTACGAACAGCCCCAGCATTTT
cdr3_aa: CASSLYEQPQHF
d_call: -
j_call: TRBJ1-5
clone_size: many
v_call: TRBV5-6

cdr3_nt: TGCAGTGTCCCATACAACAGAATGTACGAGCAGTACTTC
cdr3_aa: CSVPYNRMYEQYF
d_call: -
j_call: TRBJ2-7
clone_size: -
v_call: TRBV20-1

cdr3_nt: TGCAGTGCTAGTGCCAGGGGGAATTCACCCCTCCACTTT
cdr3_aa: CSASARGNSPLHF
d_call: TRBD1
j_call: TRBJ1-6
clone_size: many
v_call: TRBV20-1

cdr3_nt: TGTGCCATCAGGCGACAGGGATCCGACGGCGAGCAGTACTTC
cdr3_aa: CAIRRQGSDGEQYF
d_call: TRBD1
j_call: TRBJ2-7
clone_size: many
v_call: TRBV10-3

cdr3_nt: TGTGCCAGCAGTGATAGGCGGAAAGCTTTCTTT
cdr3_aa: CASSDRRKAFF
d_call: -
j_call: TRBJ1-1
clone_size: many
v_call: TRBV6-1

cdr3_nt: TGCGCCAGCAGCCAATCCCTGCCACAGACCACCGGGGAGCTGTTTTTT
cdr3_aa: CASSQSLPQTTGELFF
d_call: -
j_call: TRBJ2-2
clone_size: many
v_call: TRBV5-1

cdr3_nt: TGCAGTGCTGTGGGACAGGGGGGGATTGAAGCTTTCTTT
cdr3_aa: CSAVGQGGIEAFF
d_call: TRBD1
j_call: TRBJ1-1
clone_size: many
v_call: TRBV20-1

cdr3_nt: TGTGCCAGCAGCTTTCCAGGACAGGGTAGCAATGAGCAGTTCTTC
cdr3_aa: CASSFPGQGSNEQFF
d_call: TRBD1
j_call: TRBJ2-1
clone_size: many
v_call: TRBV3-1

cdr3_nt: TGCAGTGCTCTGAACCCGGGACAGGGGGGGTACAATGAGCAGTTCTTC
cdr3_aa: CSALNPGQGGYNEQFF
d_call: TRBD1
j_call: TRBJ2-1
clone_size: many
v_call: TRBV20-1

cdr3_nt: TGCAGTGCTAGACGATCAGACGGCGGGAACACCGGGGAGCTGTTTTTT
cdr3_aa: CSARRSDGGNTGELFF
d_call: -
j_call: TRBJ2-2
clone_size: many
v_call: TRBV20-1

cdr3_nt: TGTGCCAGCAGCCTCGGGACAGACACTGAAGCTTTCTTT
cdr3_aa: CASSLGTDTEAFF
d_call: TRBD1
j_call: TRBJ1-1
clone_size: many
v_call: TRBV7-3

cdr3_nt: TGTGCCAGCAGCCACCAGGGGGGGGCGGAGACCCAGTACTTC
cdr3_aa: CASSHQGGAETQYF
d_call: -
j_call: TRBJ2-5
clone_size: many
v_call: TRBV7-2

cdr3_nt: TGCAGTGCTAGTAACCAGGGGGCCGGGGAGCTGTTTTTT
cdr3_aa: CSASNQGAGELFF
d_call: TRBD1
j_call: TRBJ2-2
clone_size: many
v_call: TRBV20-1

cdr3_nt: TGCGCCAGCAGCTTCAGGGGGGCCTTCAAGATGAACACTGAAGCTTTCTTT
cdr3_aa: CASSFRGAFKMNTEAFF
d_call: TRBD1
j_call: TRBJ1-1
clone_size: -
v_call: TRBV5-1

cdr3_nt: TGCAGTGCCCCAACCCGGGGGGATACGCAGTATTTT
cdr3_aa: CSAPTRGDTQYF
d_call: -
j_call: TRBJ2-3
clone_size: many
v_call: TRBV20-1

cdr3_nt: TGTGCCAGCAGCTCACGGGACAGGCTGAGAGTATGTGGCTACACCTTC
cdr3_aa: CASSSRDRLRVCGYTF
d_call: TRBD1
j_call: TRBJ1-2
clone_size: many
v_call: TRBV7-6

cdr3_nt: TGTGCCAGCAGTTCCCAGACGGGGCGGAACTTCACCTTC
cdr3_aa: CASSSQTGRNFTF
d_call: -
j_call: TRBJ1-2
clone_size: many
v_call: TRBV6-5

cdr3_nt: TGTGCCACCAGTGACCCCAAGGAAGCGGCCACAGATACGCAGTATTTT
cdr3_aa: CATSDPKEAATDTQYF
d_call: -
j_call: TRBJ2-3
clone_size: many
v_call: TRBV24-1

cdr3_nt: TGCAGTGCTATCACGGGACAGGGTACCTACGAGCAGTACTTC
cdr3_aa: CSAITGQGTYEQYF
d_call: TRBD1
j_call: TRBJ2-7
clone_size: many
v_call: TRBV20-1

cdr3_nt: TGTGCCAGCAGCTTTTACGACAGAAATAACTATGGCTACACCTTC
cdr3_aa: CASSFYDRNNYGYTF
d_call: -
j_call: TRBJ1-2
clone_size: many
v_call: TRBV7-9

cdr3_nt: TGTGCCAGCAGCTTACAGCCCTCTGGGGCCAACGTCCTGACTTTC
cdr3_aa: CASSLQPSGANVLTF
d_call: -
j_call: TRBJ2-6
clone_size: many
v_call: TRBV5-5

cdr3_nt: TGTGCCAGCAGCTTTAGGACTAGGACCTACAATGAGCAGTTCTTC
cdr3_aa: CASSFRTRTYNEQFF
d_call: TRBD2
j_call: TRBJ2-1
clone_size: few
v_call: TRBV7-2

cdr3_nt: TGCAGCGTTCCAGGGCCTGGGGGGGCGGACGGCATTCAGTACTTC
cdr3_aa: CSVPGPGGADGIQYF
d_call: -
j_call: TRBJ2-4
clone_size: many
v_call: TRBV29-1

cdr3_nt: TGTGCCAGCAGGCGGGACAGGAGAAACTATGGCTACACCTTC
cdr3_aa: CASRRDRRNYGYTF
d_call: TRBD1
j_call: TRBJ1-2
clone_size: medium-sized
v_call: TRBV7-2

cdr3_nt: TGTGCCACCAGCGTATACCAGGGTTCAGGGGATTCACCCCTCCACTTT
cdr3_aa: CATSVYQGSGDSPLHF
d_call: -
j_call: TRBJ1-6
clone_size: many
v_call: TRBV15

cdr3_nt: TGTGCCAGTAGTAGGTCGGCGGTAGCGGGGACTAGCACAGATACGCAGTATTTT
cdr3_aa: CASSRSAVAGTSTDTQYF
d_call: TRBD2
j_call: TRBJ2-3
clone_size: many
v_call: TRBV19

cdr3_nt: TGTGCCAGCAGTGAATACCGGCGGGATACGCAGTATTTT
cdr3_aa: CASSEYRRDTQYF
d_call: -
j_call: TRBJ2-3
clone_size: many
v_call: TRBV25-1

cdr3_nt: TGTGCCAGCAGCTCGGCAGGGGTCTATAATGAAAAACTGTTTTTT
cdr3_aa: CASSSAGVYNEKLFF
d_call: -
j_call: TRBJ1-4
clone_size: many
v_call: TRBV7-9

cdr3_nt: TGTGCCAGCAGTCCCCGGGCCGGACGTGGGGCCTATGGCTACACCTTC
cdr3_aa: CASSPRAGRGAYGYTF
d_call: -
j_call: TRBJ1-2
clone_size: -
v_call: TRBV6-1

cdr3_nt: TGCGCCAGCAGCCCCGGACGGGTTGACGCTGAAGCTTTCTTT
cdr3_aa: CASSPGRVDAEAFF
d_call: -
j_call: TRBJ1-1
clone_size: many
v_call: TRBV5-1

cdr3_nt: TGTGCCAGCAGCCGGGGACTAGCCAACACAATCTACGAGCAGTACTTC
cdr3_aa: CASSRGLANTIYEQYF
d_call: TRBD2
j_call: TRBJ2-7
clone_size: many
v_call: TRBV5-6